This T cell receptor (beta chain) was profiled in a study of blood T cells in healthy people across ages. Study overall: Every two T cells gave about one barcoded beta molecule via template switching.

V was clipped by 7 bases and J by 13 bases, with 17 bases between them. This CDR3 region has 12 residues. CDR1 is LGHNA, CDR2 YSLEER, per germline. The sample holds one count of this clonotype. Its antigen is currently unknown. Broader study findings: There were more naive CD4+ cells and higher diversity in long-lived donors than in aged donors. Researchers judged that diversity estimates from one million T cells fell short of true values.

Next came a second PCR, run for 7 to 11 cycles, which used a sample-barcoded 5' primer along with a J-beta primer mix. Paired-end reads containing CDR3 totaled no fewer than 2.5 million for each sample. TCRdb re-called the 5' RACE reads with MiXCR, one entry per CDR3 protein. The table records around 1,100,000 distinct CDR3 sequences, around two fifths of them present only once. This rearrangement joins TRBV4-3 to TRBJ2-4; possibly TRBD2 for D (5 bases). This TCR was sampled from a young man in good health. Source material: blood. CDR3 in amino acids: CASTIRRCEQYF. CDR3 DNA: TGCGCCAGCACCATAAGGAGGTGTGAGCAGTACTTC.